This T cell receptor beta chain originates from a study of OX40 agonist ivuxolimab in advanced cancers. Findings and caveats of the study: At 0.1 to 3.0 mg/kg and by week 6, clonal expansion occurred in CD4+ and CD8+ blood T cells.

The assay was immunoSEQ multiplex PCR, and TCRdb's table has in-frame clones only and misses some. The table lists around 77,000 clones, roughly 86% of them singletons. Regarding this clone: Its antigen is unidentified.

The ends were cut back, 3 bases at V and 3 bases at J, with 3 bases in the middle. This CDR3 is 11 amino acids long. Germline CDR1 reads SEHNR; CDR2 reads FQNEAQ (reference sequence). The sequencing used CD4+ or CD8+ T cells sorted from blood, collected in a trial of the OX40 agonist ivuxolimab. The source of this sequence is an adult with an advanced solid tumor such as melanoma, head and neck, liver or kidney cancer. The chain combines TRBV7-9 with TRBJ2-7; unclear D gene. The CDR3 is CASSFLYEQYF. CDR3 sequence (DNA): TGTGCCAGCAGCTTCCTCTACGAGCAGTACTTC.